This T cell receptor beta chain was obtained from a study of Graves' ophthalmopathy and Graves' hyperthyroidism. The CDR3 is 15 residues long. CDR1 is SGHNT, CDR2 YYREEE, per germline (reference sequence). Trimming pared 4 bases from V and 7 bases from J, leaving 21 bases between. This clonotype was detected once. What it binds is not known. Possible read error: a much larger clone is one base away. The study, taken as a whole, reports: A 13-signature model separated ophthalmopathy from stable hyperthyroidism, reaching around 90% sensitivity and less than 83% specificity cross-validated. Most thyroid clonotypes expanded beyond 0.001 frequency were also found in blood.

Scientists amplified the TCR beta CDR3 regions from RNA transcripts. The first-round RT-PCR employed HTBI primers together with the Qiagen OneStep RT-PCR kit. A multiplex PCR was then performed as the second round. TCRdb itself ran the multiplex PCR reads through MiXCR, one entry per CDR3 protein. The table has roughly 600,000 distinct CDR3 sequences, 35% to 40% seen once; the top ten hold about 4.6%. Among the exclusions were patients with other autoimmune diseases, uncontrolled infections, pregnancy or lactation. As diagnostic evidence, clinical symptoms, serum thyroxine, TRAb, thyroid ultrasound and orbital computed tomography were relied upon.

The TCR originated in an adult man with Graves' hyperthyroidism. The sequencing sample was made of peripheral blood or thyroid tissue (not recorded which). The V call is TRBV5-4, the J call TRBJ2-7; possibly TRBD1 for D (6 bases). The CDR3 loop is CASSPRPEGGGEQYF. CDR3 DNA: TGTGCCAGCAGCCCGCGGCCCGAAGGGGGTGGGGAGCAGTACTTC.